These T cell receptor beta chains were read from a single sample in a study of PD-L1 blockade in urothelial cancer. Assay used: immunoSEQ multiplex PCR; TCRdb lists only in-frame clones, some missing. The sample has tens of thousands of clones, around 91% seen once; the top ten hold around 1.5%. The specimen was PBMCs, collected around atezolizumab (anti-PD-L1) treatment. Every receptor here comes from a man between 60 and 75 years old with urothelial cancer. Both conserved end residues are part of each CDR3. Some rows have no size entry. The others give once, few or many, or a class for an expanded clone.

V | size | CDR3
TRBV5-6 | - | CASSHGTGGTDTQYF
TRBV11-2 | - | CASSLRAGEGYEQYF
TRBV5-5 | once | CASSLDTANEKLFF
TRBV28 | - | CASSLLGTGGFTEAFF
TRBV28 | few | CASRGGSFGTDTQYF
TRBV30 | - | CAWTRDRGEPLHF
TRBV7-2 | - | CASSFETGALGTQYF
TRBV5-1 | once | CASSFTSGSYEQYF
TRBV4-2 | - | CASSQDRAGGSYNEQFF
TRBV5-7 | - | CASSSPCIGSAITFNEQFF
TRBV25-1 | - | CASRRTARGGELFF
TRBV28 | - | CASSAPGHSYGYTF